The 7 T cell receptor beta chains presented below share a single source sample, sequenced in a study of blood T cell repertoires in COVID-19. Clones were read by immunoSEQ multiplex PCR, and TCRdb kept only the in-frame ones, dropping some. The sample has more than 50,000 clones, roughly 93% seen once. The material sequenced was peripheral blood. The receptors were sampled from a human donor in a cohort sampled during active COVID-19.

The chain is built from TRBV24-1 and TRBJ2-2, with 11 bases that match TRBD2. Germline V gene lookup returns CDR1 KGHDR and CDR2 SFDVKD. J lost 7 bases, V lost 6 bases, and 6 bases had no gene match. The CDR3 is 15 residues long. The CDR3 region has the DNA TGTGCCACCAGTAAGACTAGCGGGGAAGTCGGGGAGCTGTTTTTT. Protein: CATSKTSGEVGELFF.

V gene TRBV5-4 combines with J gene TRBJ1-2; TRBD1 matches at 10 bases. V shed 3 bases, J shed 5 bases, and the junction held 7 bases outside the gene matches. Germline lookup yields CDR1 SGHNT and CDR2 YYREEE (reference sequence). The CDR3 runs to 15 residues. CDR3 nucleotides: TGTGCCAGCAGCTCTTCGGACAGGGGGATGTATGGCTACACCTTC. This translates into CASSSSDRGMYGYTF.

This clone was recorded a few times. The rearrangement links TRBV11-2 to TRBJ2-7, with unresolved D. Germline V gene data show CDR1 as SGHAT and CDR2 as FQNNGV. V was cut by 4 bases and J by 1 base, with 11 bases left in between. The CDR3 extends over 14 amino acids. This CDR3 reads CASSSLRGSYEQYF. The DNA of the CDR3 is TGTGCCAGCAGCTCTTTGCGCGGTTCCTACGAGCAGTACTTC.

The CDR3: CASRGQGEETQYF. Written as DNA, the CDR3 is TGTGCCAGCAGGGGACAGGGGGAAGAGACCCAGTACTTC. The chain employs TRBV2 and TRBJ2-5; TRBD1 aligns across 11 bases. CDR1 and CDR2 from the germline V gene are SNHLY and FYNNEI. This CDR3 contains 13 residues. The V and J ends lost 6 bases and 3 bases, in that order; junction bases with no gene match: 0.

The chain employs TRBV5-4 and TRBJ1-6, with TRBD1 identical over 7 bases. CDR3 size: 15 residues. Trimming at V came to 3 bases and at J to 6 bases, leaving 6 bases not matched to a gene. Germline V lookup: CDR1 SGHNT, CDR2 YYREEE (reference sequence). CDR3 nucleotides: TGTGCCAGCAGCTCAGGGGGACAGCCTAATTCACCCCTCCACTTT. Amino acid sequence: CASSSGGQPNSPLHF.

This clone appeared a single time. The chain combines TRBV20-1 with TRBJ2-7; D not resolved. Germline CDR1 is DFQATT and CDR2 is SNEGSKA (reference sequence). The CDR3 spans 11 residues. The V and J ends lost 3 bases and 6 bases respectively, with 9 bases between them. The DNA of the CDR3 is TGCAGTGCTAGTATTTCCGTCGAGCAGTACTTC. Translated: CSASISVEQYF.

This chain connects TRBV4-2 to TRBJ1-2; TRBD1 might be the D (6 bases). The CDR3 totals 18 residues. Trimming removed 0 bases at V and 5 bases at J, with 22 bases between. Germline V gene lookup returns CDR1 LGHNA and CDR2 YNFKEQ. CDR3 protein: CASSQDTPSGGLGYGYTF. The CDR3 coding sequence is TGTGCCAGCAGCCAAGATACCCCCTCCGGGGGGCTCGGGTATGGCTACACCTTC.